Shown below are 20 T cell receptor beta chains from a single sample sequenced in a study of CD8 T cells in ankylosing spondylitis. Study-level points and caveats: One TCR beta motif, made up of eight or nine highly homologous variants, appeared characteristic of ankylosing spondylitis blood.

The antigens for these receptors are not known. TCRdb itself ran the 5' RACE reads through MiXCR, one entry per CDR3 protein. The sample has 450,000 to 550,000 distinct CDR3 sequences; roughly 5% are singletons. The specimen sequenced was blood, either unsorted or a sorted T cell fraction (not recorded which). Source of these receptors: a male donor with ankylosing spondylitis.

This rearrangement joins TRBV27 to TRBJ2-6, with D possibly called TRBD1 or TRBD2 (6 bases each). Looked up from germline, CDR1 is MNHEY and CDR2 is SMNVEV (reference sequence). CDR3 length: 16 residues. Deletions cut 2 bases from V and 2 bases from J, with 10 bases between. CDR3 protein: CASSLRGETGANVLTF. The CDR3 nucleotides read TGTGCCAGCAGTTTAAGGGGGGAAACTGGGGCCAACGTCCTGACTTTC.

This clonotype appeared many times. V usage is TRBV4-2 and J usage is TRBJ1-2, with D unclear. The V end was cut by 1 base, the J end by 4 bases, with 7 bases between. This CDR3 has 13 amino acids. Germline CDR1 and CDR2: LGHNA and YNFKEQ. The CDR3, as DNA: TGTGCCAGCAGCCAAGCTGTTGGCTATGGCTACACCTTC. It translates to CASSQAVGYGYTF.

This clonotype occurred many times. The rearrangement joins TRBV5-1 to TRBJ1-2; D remains unclear. This CDR3 has 16 residues. The V and J ends lost 0 bases and 1 base respectively, with 13 bases between them. In germline, CDR1 is SGHRS, CDR2 YFSETQ. CDR3: CASSLVGAGFNYGYTF. The CDR3 bases are TGCGCCAGCAGCTTGGTCGGTGCGGGGTTTAACTATGGCTACACCTTC.

The V call is TRBV7-3, the J call TRBJ1-2; weak D call: TRBD1 (5 bases). CDR3 size: 14 residues. Germline values: CDR1 SGHTA, CDR2 FQGTGA. Trimming stripped 5 bases from V and 6 bases from J, with 16 bases between. CDR3 nucleotides: TGTGCCAGCAGCCGCGGGACTGTTGAGGATGGCTACACCTTC. This codes for CASSRGTVEDGYTF. Using reference TRBV7-3 and TRBJ1-2 for the parts outside the CDR3, the full variable domain is GAGVSQTPSNKVTEKGKYVELRCDPISGHTALYWYRQSLGQGPEFLIYFQGTGAADDSGLPNDRFFAVRPEGSVSTLKIQRTERGDSAVYLCASSRGTVEDGYTFGSGTRLTVV.

A remark on this clonotype: A clone one base away is much larger, so this may be a read error. This rearrangement joins TRBV20-1 to TRBJ2-7; D unclear. This CDR3 is 14 amino acids long. Trimming shortened V by 5 bases and J by 3 bases, and 17 bases separated the two germline ends. Germline-derived CDR1 and CDR2 are DFQATT and SNEGSKA (reference sequence). CDR3 amino acids: CSAPITRILYEQYF. CDR3 sequence (DNA): TGCAGTGCTCCAATCACACGAATCCTCTACGAGCAGTACTTC.

This clonotype is large within its sample. The rearrangement joins TRBV9 to TRBJ1-1; D is unresolved. The CDR3 is 12 residues long. Germline assignment: CDR1 SGDLS and CDR2 YYNGEE. V lost 0 bases and J lost 7, with 7 bases in between. The CDR3 region has the DNA TGTGCCAGCAGCGTAGCAGGAAATGAAGCTTTCTTT. Translating gives CASSVAGNEAFF. Full variable domain (outside the CDR3, taken from reference TRBV9 and TRBJ1-1): DSGVTQTPKHLITATGQRVTLRCSPRSGDLSVYWYQQSLDQGLQFLIQYYNGEERAKGNILERFSAQQFPDLHSELNLSSLELGDSALYFCASSVAGNEAFFGQGTRLTVV.

This clonotype was counted many times. The chain links TRBV28 to TRBJ1-2; D is undetermined. With 5 bases removed from V and 8 bases from J, the gap between germline ends came to 9 bases. The CDR3 is 11 amino acids. Germline assignment: CDR1 MDHEN and CDR2 SYDVKM. The chain's CDR3 is CASSRGGGYTF. The CDR3 region has the DNA TGTGCCAGCAGTAGAGGTGGAGGCTACACCTTC.

In its sample, this clonotype was seen many times. The genes are TRBV20-1 and TRBJ1-2, with TRBD1 identical over 8 bases. V lost 2 bases, J lost 5 bases, and 4 bases stayed unmatched. The CDR3 runs 13 residues. Germline-derived CDR1 and CDR2 are DFQATT and SNEGSKA (reference sequence). The CDR3, as DNA: TGCAGTGCTAGACTCACAGGGGGATATGGCTACACCTTC. Its translation: CSARLTGGYGYTF.

This clonotype was recorded at least ten times. This chain links TRBV6-5 with TRBJ2-2, with D maybe TRBD1 (6 bases). Trimming pared 4 bases from V and 4 bases from J, leaving 16 bases between. Germline loops: CDR1 MNHEY, CDR2 SVGAGI. This CDR3 spans 16 amino acids. The CDR3 region has the DNA TGTGCCAGCAGTTGGGACGGACAGTCTGGCACCGGGGAGCTGTTTTTT. This encodes CASSWDGQSGTGELFF.

This clonotype was recorded many times. The rearrangement links TRBV20-1 to TRBJ2-7, with D uncertain. Germline assignment: CDR1 DFQATT and CDR2 SNEGSKA (reference sequence). V was clipped by 6 bases and J by 2 bases, with 14 bases between them. This CDR3 is 13 amino acids long. CDR3 coding DNA: TGCAGTGCCCCCGGGCAGGACGCCTACGAGCAGTACTTC. Protein sequence: CSAPGQDAYEQYF.

This clonotype came up many times. CDR3 region: CASTLTGRGPYGYTF. In DNA form, the CDR3 reads TGTGCCAGCACCCTGACGGGCAGGGGTCCTTATGGCTACACCTTC. V gene TRBV5-6 combines with J gene TRBJ1-2; the D gene is possibly TRBD1 (6 bases). This CDR3 has 15 amino acids. Trimming took off 6 bases at V and 5 bases at J, with 20 bases between the two ends. The germline V gene encodes CDR1 SGHDT and CDR2 YYEEEE.

In this sample, this clonotype turned up many times. This chain connects TRBV15 to TRBJ2-2, with no clear D. CDR1 and CDR2 from the germline V gene are LNHNV and YYDKDF (reference sequence). This CDR3 has 12 residues. V dropped 0 bases and J dropped 4 bases, with 0 bases sitting between them. The CDR3 DNA is TGTGCCACCAGCAGAGACACCGGGGAGCTGTTTTTT. Translating gives CATSRDTGELFF. Full variable domain (rest looked up from reference TRBV15 and TRBJ2-2): DAMVIQNPRYQVTQFGKPVTLSCSQTLNHNVMYWYQQKSSQAPKLLFHYYDKDFNNEADTPDNFQSRRPNTSFCFLDIRSPGLGDTAMYLCATSRDTGELFFGEGSRLTVL.

This clonotype was recorded many times. The chain recombines TRBV4-3 with TRBJ1-6; D not certain. The CDR3 consists of 15 residues. V lost 0 bases, J lost 7 bases, and 10 bases lay in between. Germline CDR1 LGHNA, CDR2 YSLEER. Here the CDR3 reads CASSQDYSGNSPLHF. The CDR3 DNA reads TGCGCCAGCAGCCAAGATTATTCGGGGAATTCACCCCTCCACTTT.

The chain is built from TRBV4-1 and TRBJ1-1; no reliable D call. CDR1 and CDR2 (germline): MGHRA, YSYEKL. V was clipped by 0 bases and J by 1 base, with 18 bases between them. CDR3 length equals 18 residues. The CDR3 loop reads CASSQDPGSGRRNTEAFF. The CDR3 DNA follows: TGCGCCAGCAGCCAAGATCCCGGCTCGGGGAGGAGGAACACTGAAGCTTTCTTT.

This clonotype was seen many times. The V gene is TRBV20-1, the J gene TRBJ1-4; the D is unclear. There are 14 residues in the CDR3. Germline V gene sequence: CDR1 DFQATT, CDR2 SNEGSKA (reference sequence). Trimming took off 0 bases at V and 8 bases at J, with 13 bases between the two ends. The CDR3 DNA sequence: TGCAGTGCTAGAGATAACGGACGGAGCGAAAAACTGTTTTTT. It encodes CSARDNGRSEKLFF.

V gene TRBV27 combines with J gene TRBJ2-7; 8 nucleotides line up with TRBD1. Germline trimming cut 7 bases from V and 6 bases from J; bases unmatched to any gene: 8. Per germline, CDR1 MNHEY and CDR2 SMNVEV (reference sequence). This CDR3 region has 13 residues. The CDR3, as DNA: TGTGCCAGCACTAGGCAGGGGGCCCTCGAGCAGTACTTC. Translating gives CASTRQGALEQYF.

This clonotype was observed at least ten times. The chain employs TRBV24-1 and TRBJ2-1; possibly TRBD1 for D (5 bases). The V end lost 4 bases, the J end lost 0 bases, and 12 bases lay between the germline ends. Germline V gene data show CDR1 as KGHDR and CDR2 as SFDVKD. This CDR3 is built from 16 residues. CDR3 DNA: TGTGCCACCAGTGACTTAGACAGCCGCTCCTACAATGAGCAGTTCTTC. Translation: CATSDLDSRSYNEQFF.

This clonotype was seen ten or more times. The V and J genes are TRBV7-9 and TRBJ1-2; D ambiguous. Germline CDR1 and CDR2: SEHNR and FQNEAQ (reference sequence). This CDR3 has 12 residues. V lost 5 bases to trimming and J lost 7 bases, with 11 bases between them. CDR3 loop: CASSQDQSGYTF. For the CDR3, the DNA is TGTGCCAGCAGCCAAGACCAAAGTGGCTACACCTTC.

This clonotype was seen many times. The rearrangement links TRBV7-2 to TRBJ1-6, with D possibly TRBD1 on 5 matching bases. The CDR3 sequence is 14 residues long. V lost 0 bases to trimming and J lost 10 bases, with 10 bases between them. The V gene's germline CDR1 is SGHTA and CDR2 FQGNSA. CDR3 coding DNA: TGTGCCAGCAGCTTAGCGCTAAGGGGCTCACCCCTCCACTTT. Its translation: CASSLALRGSPLHF.

This clonotype showed up just a few times. The rearrangement uses TRBV10-3 and TRBJ2-1; unclear D gene. V was shortened by 5 bases and J by 6 bases, with 11 bases between the two germline ends. The germline V gene encodes CDR1 ENHRY and CDR2 SYGVKD. The CDR3 covers 13 residues. The CDR3 DNA is TGTGCCATCAGTTTTCCTGCGAGCAATGAGCAGTTCTTC. Its protein is CAISFPASNEQFF.